The 4 T cell receptor beta chains below all came from one sample that was sequenced in a study of neoadjuvant anti-PD-1 for oral cavity cancer. Assay: immunoSEQ multiplex PCR; the TCRdb copy retains only in-frame clones and omits some. The sample shows 55,000 to 75,000 clones, 70% to 85% of them seen only once. The sequencing here drew on PBMCs, taken before nivolumab (anti-PD-1) treatment. The receptors come from a person aged 35-79 years with oral cavity squamous cell carcinoma.

The chain joins TRBV6-1 to TRBJ1-6; maybe TRBD1 (6 bases). CDR1 MNHNS and CDR2 SASEGT come from the germline V gene. V was pared by 10 bases and J by 8 bases, with 15 bases between. The CDR3 runs 13 residues. The CDR3 bases are TGTGCCATAGACCGGGACACAGATTCACCCCTCCACTTT. This encodes CAIDRDTDSPLHF.

This clone was counted only a few times. The chain combines TRBV21-1 with TRBJ2-3; the D segment call TRBD1 is taken from the table without a DNA check. TRBV21-1 is shown as a pseudogene. The CDR3 has 13 amino acids. CDR3 sequence: CASSRHSTDTQYF. The CDR3 DNA follows: TGTGCCAGCAGCAGGCATAGCACAGATACGCAGTATTTT.

The chain is built from TRBV5-4 and TRBJ1-2; TRBD1 is a possible D gene (6 bases). The CDR3 has 16 residues. Germline-derived CDR1 and CDR2 are SGHNT and YYREEE (reference sequence). V dropped 0 bases and J dropped 8 bases, with 20 bases sitting between them. The CDR3 reads CASSLERRTAYGGYTF. The CDR3 nucleotides read TGTGCCAGCAGCTTGGAGCGAAGGACAGCATACGGAGGCTACACCTTC. The full variable domain, completed using reference TRBV5-4 and TRBJ1-2, is ETGVTQSPTHLIKTRGQQVTLRCSSQSGHNTVSWYQQALGQGPQFIFQYYREEENGRGNFPPRFSGLQFPNYSSELNVNALELDDSALYLCASSLERRTAYGGYTFGSGTRLTVV.

The CDR3 sequence is CASSRKGSVSYEQYF. As DNA, the CDR3 is TGTGCCAGCAGCCGAAAGGGGTCTGTCTCCTACGAGCAGTACTTC. The rearrangement links TRBV7-3 to TRBJ2-7; D possibly corresponds to TRBD1 (5 bases). Trimming pared 5 bases from V and 0 bases from J, leaving 14 bases between. This CDR3 is built from 15 residues. Germline CDR1 SGHTA, CDR2 FQGTGA. Full variable domain (missing parts from reference TRBV7-3 and TRBJ2-7): GAGVSQTPSNKVTEKGKYVELRCDPISGHTALYWYRQSLGQGPEFLIYFQGTGAADDSGLPNDRFFAVRPEGSVSTLKIQRTERGDSAVYLCASSRKGSVSYEQYFGPGTRLTVT.